This note documents a single TCR beta chain sequence. Its antigen is currently unknown. The sample is drawn from a study of shared clonotypes between healthy human individuals. Per the original methods: In the immunoSEQ data, sequences were junction-only and lacked quality scores, so filtering differed. The data were produced by immunoSEQ multiplex PCR, yet TCRdb's version contains in-frame clones alone and is incomplete. D and trimming come from the DNA, and the V and J calls and clone size come from that table. The data hold hundreds of thousands of clones, with roughly 79% observed a single time. Study-level findings and limits: Depth of sequencing was expected to influence donor clonotype sharing.

Donors had no recently reported acute infections or vaccinations and were HIV-negative. This clonotype was obtained from a woman aged 40 to 49 in good health. Some clones in this sample may be carry-over from other donors' samples. Specimen: PBMCs.

CDR3 loop: CASGLVRGRDRANTEAFF. CDR3 coding DNA: TGTGCTAGTGGTTTGGTACGGGGCCGAGACAGGGCGAACACTGAAGCTTTCTTT. V is TRBV12-5 and J is TRBJ1-1; 7 bases agree with TRBD1. From germline, CDR1 is LGHNT and CDR2 FRNRAP. V lost 0 bases to trimming and J lost 1 base; unmatched junction nucleotides: 11. CDR3 length equals 18 residues. The variable domain in full, completed from reference TRBV12-5 and TRBJ1-1, reads DARVTQTPRHKVTEMGQEVTMRCQPILGHNTVFWYRQTMMQGLELLAYFRNRAPLDDSGMPKDRFSAEMPDATLATLKIQPSEPRDSAVYFCASGLVRGRDRANTEAFFGQGTRLTVV.